This TCR beta chain appears in the sequencing data of a study of beta chain features in type 1 diabetes. The study's findings and limits: Significant though moderate, a shortening of TCRB CDR3s appeared in all four CD4+ subsets of Type 1 diabetes patients.

The investigators reverse transcribed all of the isolated RNA, so they sequenced expressed TCRB transcripts. Samples of naive, central memory and regulatory T cells yielded a mean of about 3.5 million reads. Clones were read by immunoSEQ multiplex PCR, and TCRdb kept only the in-frame ones, dropping some. The profile covers roughly 300,000 clones, with approximately 15% appearing a single time and less than 0.02% taken by the ten largest. Note on this clone: What it recognizes is unknown.

Sorting based on CD45RO/CCR7/CD25/CD127/CD95/CD27 separated CD4+ naive, central memory, regulatory and stem cell-like memory cells. Sorting produced populations that all topped 95% purity. The CDR3 sequence is 17 residues long. CDR1 and CDR2 from the germline V gene are SEHNR and FQNEAQ (reference sequence). The V and J ends lost 2 bases and 2 bases, in that order; junction bases with no gene match: 9. The sequence derives from a young man with type 1 diabetes. V and J are TRBV7-9 and TRBJ1-5, with 7 positions matching TRBD1. The sample comprised naive CD4+ T cells from blood. The CDR3 protein is CASSLIRGKFRNQPQHF. In nucleotides, the CDR3 is TGTGCCAGCAGCTTAATCAGGGGGAAATTTCGCAATCAGCCCCAGCATTTT.